This TCR beta chain was recorded in a study of CD8 T cells in Susac syndrome. Study background: The Susac syndrome patients were therapy-naive, on corticosteroids, or on intravenous immunoglobulin alone at blood draw.

CDR3 length equals 14 residues. The germline CDR1 and CDR2 sequences are SEHNR and FQNEAQ (reference sequence). Trimming pared 5 bases from V and 2 bases from J, leaving 13 bases between. Study results and limitations: Susac CD8+ cells expanded clonally the most in TEMRA cells and in active patients.

Negative isolation was applied to CD8+ and CD4+ T cells, and FACS enrichment was applied to TEMRA cells. The authors reverse transcribed about 0.5 to 1 ug RNA with random hexamers. Multiplex immunoSEQ PCR targeted 54 Vbeta and 13 Jbeta TCR beta segments. TCRdb used MiXCR to reprocess the immunoSEQ multiplex PCR reads, holding one entry per CDR3 protein. The sample gives 80,000 or so distinct CDR3 sequences, 90% to 97% of which show up once; about 0.41% is in the top ten. A word on this clonotype: Its antigen is not known.

The receptor was isolated from a human donor with Susac syndrome. Sequenced input: CD8+ T cells from PBMCs. The rearrangement uses TRBV7-9 and TRBJ2-7, with D maybe TRBD1 (6 bases). CDR3 loop: CASSETGPTYEQYF. DNA of the CDR3: TGTGCCAGCAGCGAGACAGGACCTACCTACGAGCAGTACTTC.